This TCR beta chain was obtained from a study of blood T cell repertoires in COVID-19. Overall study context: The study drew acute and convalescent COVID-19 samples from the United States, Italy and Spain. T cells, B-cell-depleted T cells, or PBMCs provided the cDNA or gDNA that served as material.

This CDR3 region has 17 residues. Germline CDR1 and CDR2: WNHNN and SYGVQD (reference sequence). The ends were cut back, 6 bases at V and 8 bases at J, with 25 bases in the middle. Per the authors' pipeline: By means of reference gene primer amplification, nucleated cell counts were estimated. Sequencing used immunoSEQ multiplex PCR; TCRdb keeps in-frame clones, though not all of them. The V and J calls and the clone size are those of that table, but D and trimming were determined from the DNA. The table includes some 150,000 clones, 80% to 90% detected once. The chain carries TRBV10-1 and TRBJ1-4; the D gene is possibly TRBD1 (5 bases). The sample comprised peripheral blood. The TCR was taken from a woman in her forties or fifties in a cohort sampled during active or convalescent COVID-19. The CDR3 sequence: CASRRAARQPLGEKLFF. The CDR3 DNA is TGCGCCAGCAGGCGTGCCGCTCGACAGCCCTTAGGGGAAAAACTGTTTTTT.